Shown below are 8 T cell receptor beta chains from a single sample sequenced in a study of T cell responses to AZD1222 COVID-19 vaccine. Profiled with immunoSEQ multiplex PCR; TCRdb holds only in-frame clones, not every one. This table holds some 130,000 clones, 90% to 95% found once. Sequenced material: peripheral blood, taken 28 days after the second AZD1222 dose. These receptors originate from an adult who received the AZD1222 COVID-19 vaccine.

The J gene is TRBJ2-1, the V gene TRBV28; 7 bases fit TRBD1. Looked up from germline, CDR1 is MDHEN and CDR2 is SYDVKM. CDR3 length: 13 amino acids. With V trimmed by 8 bases and J by 2 bases, 3 bases remained unmatched. The CDR3 region is CASRQGTYNEQFF. CDR3 in DNA: TGTGCCAGCCGACAGGGTACCTACAATGAGCAGTTCTTC.

The chain has TRBV5-6 and TRBJ1-2; no clear D. The CDR3 is 11 amino acids. CDR1 is SGHDT, CDR2 YYEEEE, per germline. Trimming shortened V by 0 bases and J by 9 bases, and 6 bases separated the two germline ends. CDR3 loop: CASSLDMRYTF. The CDR3 DNA follows: TGTGCCAGCAGCTTGGATATGCGCTACACCTTC.

The chain couples TRBV27 to TRBJ1-2; D gene uncertain. Looked up from germline, CDR1 is MNHEY and CDR2 is SMNVEV (reference sequence). This CDR3 has 13 amino acids. Trimming stripped 3 bases from V and 3 bases from J, with 8 bases between. The CDR3 spells CASSFGLDYGYTF. CDR3 sequence (DNA): TGTGCCAGCAGTTTTGGGTTGGACTATGGCTACACCTTC.

Only a few counts were recorded for this clone. The V call is TRBV5-1, the J call TRBJ2-2; the D is unclear. CDR1 SGHRS and CDR2 YFSETQ come from the germline V gene. The CDR3 loop spans 12 amino acids. The V gene lost 2 bases and the J gene lost 3 bases, with 2 bases spanning the gap. The CDR3 DNA follows: TGCGCCAGCAGCTTTGACACCGGGGAGCTGTTTTTT. Translating it yields CASSFDTGELFF.

The genes are TRBV1 and TRBJ1-5; the DNA was not used to check the table's D call, TRBD1. TRBV1 has pseudogene status. The CDR3 is made up of 23 amino acids. CDR3 in DNA: TGCACCAGCAGCCAAGACGGGGGGAGTGTCCGGGACAGGCGAGGTCGGAGCAATCAGCCCCAGCATTTT. This translates into CTSSQDGGSVRDRRGRSNQPQHF.

J is TRBJ2-2 and V is TRBV3-1 (or the pseudogene TRBV3-2); D is unresolved. The CDR3 spans 14 residues. The V gene's germline CDR1 is LGHDT and CDR2 YNNKEL (reference sequence). Trimming left V 7 bases short and J 1 base short, with 10 bases between. Here the CDR3 DNA reads TGTGCCAGCACCCGCCTCGGGAACACCGGGGAGCTGTTTTTT. It encodes CASTRLGNTGELFF.

The CDR3 spells CASSQDQGQADGYTF. CDR3 coding DNA: TGCGCCAGCAGCCAAGATCAGGGACAGGCCGATGGCTACACCTTC. The rearrangement joins TRBV4-3 to TRBJ1-2, with 8 bases identical to TRBD1. The CDR3 loop spans 15 amino acids. Germline V gene lookup returns CDR1 LGHNA and CDR2 YSLEER. After removal of 0 bases from V and 6 bases from J, the junction contained 6 bases not matched to a gene.

V gene TRBV6-6 combines with J gene TRBJ1-2; no clear D gene. Trimming removed 5 bases at V and 6 bases at J, with 19 bases between. The CDR3 contains 15 residues. Germline CDR1 reads MNHNY; CDR2 reads SVGAGI (reference sequence). CDR3 in DNA: TGTGCCAGCAGTGCCCACCAGGACCCCATTAATGGCTACACCTTC. It translates to CASSAHQDPINGYTF.